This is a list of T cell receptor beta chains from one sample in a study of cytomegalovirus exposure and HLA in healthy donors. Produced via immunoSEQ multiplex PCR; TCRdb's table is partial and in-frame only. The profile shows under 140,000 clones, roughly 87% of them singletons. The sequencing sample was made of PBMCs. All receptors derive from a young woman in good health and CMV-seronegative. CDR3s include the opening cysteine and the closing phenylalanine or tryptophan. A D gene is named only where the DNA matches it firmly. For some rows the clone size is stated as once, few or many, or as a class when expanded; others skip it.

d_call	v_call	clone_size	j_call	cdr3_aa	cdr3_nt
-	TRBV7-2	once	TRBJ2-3	CASSLGLDTQYF	TGTGCCAGCAGCTTAGGACTGGATACGCAGTATTTT
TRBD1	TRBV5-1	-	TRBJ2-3	CASTPTGDRGKDTQYF	TGCGCCAGCACCCCAACCGGTGACAGGGGGAAAGATACGCAGTATTTT
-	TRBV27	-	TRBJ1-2	CASSLSPGAVGYGYTF	TGTGCCAGCAGTCTCTCCCCAGGGGCTGTTGGCTATGGCTACACCTTC
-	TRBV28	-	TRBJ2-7	CASSLQSGSEQYF	TGTGCCAGCAGTCTACAGAGCGGGTCCGAGCAGTACTTC
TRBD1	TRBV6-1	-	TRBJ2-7	CASDPRGTGTYEQYF	TGTGCCAGCGACCCACGGGGGACAGGGACCTACGAGCAGTACTTC
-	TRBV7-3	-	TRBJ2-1	CASSLSLVSSYNEQFF	TGTGCCAGCAGCTTATCCTTAGTTAGCTCCTACAATGAGCAGTTCTTC
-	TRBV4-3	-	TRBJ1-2	CASSQDQWALYGYTF	TGCGCCAGCAGCCAAGATCAATGGGCCCTCTATGGCTACACCTTC
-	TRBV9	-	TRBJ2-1	CASSVVRPGAYNEQFF	TGTGCCAGCAGCGTAGTGAGGCCAGGGGCGTACAATGAGCAGTTCTTC
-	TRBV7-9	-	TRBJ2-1	CASSWTLKGNEQFF	TGTGCCAGCAGTTGGACACTTAAAGGCAATGAGCAGTTCTTC
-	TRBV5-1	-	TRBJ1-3	CASSEQGTRLLSGNTIYF	TGCGCCAGCAGCGAACAGGGTACCCGACTCCTCTCTGGAAACACCATATATTTT